These 18 T cell receptor beta chains were all obtained from the same sample, sequenced in a study of T cells after yellow fever vaccination (dated by TCRdb to between 2018 and 2021). Library preparation used 5' RACE. The sequencing machine was an Illumina HiSeq 2500. TCRdb trimmed the raw reads at Q25, called clones with MiXCR and kept productive beta chains. Each CDR3 protein appears once, grouped with its most common genes and DNA. The sample table shows hundreds of thousands of distinct CDR3 sequences, and roughly an eighth are seen once. The top ten constitute around 14% of the sample. The treatment or condition label for this specimen denotes: live attenuated yellow fever vaccine strain. The sequencing used PBMCs, collected on the day of the yellow fever booster vaccination. These receptors originate from a man aged 25-45 years who received the YFV17D yellow fever vaccine.

This clonotype was seen just once. The chain is built from TRBV20-1 and TRBJ2-7; a weak D match, TRBD2 (5 bases). V was cut by 3 bases and J by 2 bases, with 14 bases left in between. Germline V lookup: CDR1 DFQATT, CDR2 SNEGSKA (reference sequence). The CDR3 covers 14 residues. DNA of the CDR3: TGCAGTGCTAGTCGTACAGCGGCGGCCTACGAGCAGTACTTC. It yields the protein CSASRTAAAYEQYF.

The chain has TRBV20-1 and TRBJ2-3; D is ambiguous. V shed 6 bases and J shed 4 bases, with 8 bases lying between them. Germline values: CDR1 DFQATT, CDR2 SNEGSKA (reference sequence). CDR3 length: 11 residues. The CDR3 DNA sequence: TGCAGTGCCGCGGTCGCAGATACGCAGTATTTT. Encoded protein: CSAAVADTQYF.

At least ten counts were recorded for this clonotype. This rearrangement joins TRBV20-1 to TRBJ2-7; a possible D gene is TRBD1 (5 bases). Looked up from germline, CDR1 is DFQATT and CDR2 is SNEGSKA (reference sequence). With 2 bases removed from V and 3 bases from J, the gap between germline ends came to 8 bases. There are 12 residues in the CDR3. CDR3 region: CSARTRDYEQYF. CDR3 nucleotides: TGCAGTGCTAGAACCAGGGACTACGAGCAGTACTTC.

This clonotype was counted only a few times. V usage is TRBV24-1 and J usage is TRBJ2-7; D is possibly TRBD2 (5 bases). CDR1 and CDR2 from the germline V gene are KGHDR and SFDVKD. The CDR3 length is 14 residues. V gave up 12 bases and J gave up 0 bases, with 17 bases separating them. The CDR3 DNA reads as TGTGCCTCAAAATCTCAACGGGACTCCTACGAGCAGTACTTC. Translating it yields CASKSQRDSYEQYF.

The genes are TRBV6-2 or TRBV6-3 and TRBJ1-2; D remains unclear. The CDR3 length is 14 residues. Trimming stripped 2 bases from V and 3 bases from J, with 10 bases between. Germline V gene data show CDR1 as MNHEY and CDR2 as SVGEGT. Written as DNA, the CDR3 is TGTGCCAGCAGTTACGTCGGGATGTACTATGGCTACACCTTC. Its protein is CASSYVGMYYGYTF.

This sequence joins TRBV2 and TRBJ2-5; the D gene is possibly TRBD2 (6 bases). Germline values: CDR1 SNHLY, CDR2 FYNNEI. V was pared by 3 bases and J by 1 base, with 12 bases between. The CDR3 has 15 amino acids. Here the CDR3 reads CASSEEGSIQETQYF. In DNA form, the CDR3 reads TGTGCCAGCAGTGAGGAGGGATCGATCCAAGAGACCCAGTACTTC.

This clonotype was recorded a few times. This rearrangement joins TRBV14 to TRBJ2-1, with 8 nucleotides matching TRBD2. V shed 4 bases, J shed 6 bases, and the junction held 11 bases outside the gene matches. The V gene's germline CDR1 is SGHDN and CDR2 FVKESK. The CDR3 sequence is 16 residues long. The CDR3 sequence: CASSPLSGSGGNEQFF. CDR3 in DNA: TGTGCCAGCAGCCCCCTAAGCGGGAGTGGCGGCAATGAGCAGTTCTTC.

The genes are TRBV5-4 and TRBJ2-5; 7 bases match TRBD1. V gave up 4 bases and J gave up 2 bases; unmatched junction bases: 11. CDR1 is SGHNT and CDR2 is YYREEE in the germline V gene (reference sequence). This CDR3 has 16 residues. For the CDR3, the DNA is TGTGCCAGCAGCGCCGGGACAGCGAACGGACAAGAGACCCAGTACTTC. Encoded protein: CASSAGTANGQETQYF.

This clonotype was found many times. The chain combines TRBV7-2 with TRBJ2-7; 11 bases match TRBD2. The CDR3 covers 15 residues. Germline-derived CDR1 and CDR2 are SGHTA and FQGNSA. V trimming: 1 base; J trimming: 3 bases; junction bases outside the gene matches: 2. CDR3 protein: CASSLGLAGLYEQYF. The CDR3 DNA is TGTGCCAGCAGCTTAGGACTAGCGGGACTCTACGAGCAGTACTTC. Full variable domain (outside the CDR3, taken from reference TRBV7-2 and TRBJ2-7): GAGVSQSPSNKVTEKGKDVELRCDPISGHTALYWYRQSLGQGLEFLIYFQGNSAPDKSGLPSDRFSAERTGGSVSTLTIQRTQQEDSAVYLCASSLGLAGLYEQYFGPGTRLTVT.

The chain has TRBV29-1 and TRBJ2-3; D may match TRBD1 or TRBD2 (5 bases each). The CDR3 consists of 15 residues. Germline assignment: CDR1 SQVTM and CDR2 ANQGSEA. V dropped 0 bases and J dropped 1 base, with 11 bases sitting between them. CDR3 nucleotides: TGCAGCGTTGAAGATCTGGGGACCCGCACAGATACGCAGTATTTT. Its translation is CSVEDLGTRTDTQYF.

The chain combines TRBV7-2 with TRBJ1-1; 9 bases match TRBD1. After removal of 0 bases from V and 4 bases from J, the junction contained 12 bases not matched to a gene. The CDR3 length is 18 residues. The germline CDR1 and CDR2 sequences are SGHTA and FQGNSA. CDR3 sequence reads: CASSLAVRQGVYGTEAFF. Written as DNA, the CDR3 is TGTGCCAGCAGCTTAGCGGTGCGACAGGGGGTGTACGGCACTGAAGCTTTCTTT.

Only a few counts were recorded for this clonotype. The V call is TRBV6-2 or TRBV6-3, the J call TRBJ1-6; TRBD1 might be the D (6 bases). The V gene lost 7 bases and the J gene lost 5 bases, with 12 bases spanning the gap. The CDR3 has 14 residues. The V gene's germline CDR1 is MNHEY and CDR2 SVGEGT. CDR3 coding DNA: TGTGCCAGCACCTGGACAGTAAATAATTCACCCCTCCACTTT. Its protein is CASTWTVNNSPLHF.

This clonotype was observed once. The J gene is TRBJ2-7, the V gene TRBV2, with 7 bases identical to TRBD1. This CDR3 is built from 17 residues. Germline trimming cut 11 bases from V and 0 bases from J; bases unmatched to any gene: 19. CDR1 is SNHLY and CDR2 is FYNNEI in the germline V gene. CDR3 sequence (DNA): TGTGCCTTCAGCACCGCAGGGACAGCCGCGAGCTCCTACGAGCAGTACTTC. This sequence encodes CAFSTAGTAASSYEQYF. Combining the CDR3 with reference TRBV2 and TRBJ2-7 gives the whole variable domain EPEVTQTPSHQVTQMGQEVILRCVPISNHLYFYWYRQILGQKVEFLVSFYNNEISEKSEIFDDQFSVERPDGSNFTLKIRSTKLEDSAMYFCAFSTAGTAASSYEQYFGPGTRLTVT.

At least ten counts were recorded for this clonotype. The rearrangement uses TRBV20-1 and TRBJ2-7; 9 nucleotides agree with TRBD1. There are 15 residues in the CDR3. Germline CDR1 and CDR2: DFQATT and SNEGSKA (reference sequence). J gave up 5 bases and V 0 bases, and 8 bases lay outside the gene matches. The CDR3 is CSARDWTGALNEQYF. CDR3 sequence (DNA): TGCAGTGCTAGAGATTGGACAGGGGCGCTCAACGAGCAGTACTTC.

This sequence joins TRBV9 and TRBJ1-6; 7 positions match TRBD1. Trimming removed 2 bases from V and 8 bases from J; junction bases left unmatched: 4. This CDR3 spans 14 amino acids. Germline lookup yields CDR1 SGDLS and CDR2 YYNGEE. The CDR3 coding sequence is TGTGCCAGCAGCGTCACCAGGGGGGATTCACCCCTCCACTTT. Translating gives CASSVTRGDSPLHF. The entire variable domain, with the rest obtained from reference TRBV9 and TRBJ1-6, is as follows: DSGVTQTPKHLITATGQRVTLRCSPRSGDLSVYWYQQSLDQGLQFLIQYYNGEERAKGNILERFSAQQFPDLHSELNLSSLELGDSALYFCASSVTRGDSPLHFGNGTRLTVT.

This clonotype has a handful of counts. The rearrangement uses TRBV3-1 and TRBJ1-1; D ambiguous. CDR3 size: 14 residues. The V end was cut by 0 bases, the J end by 1 base, with 6 bases between. The V gene's germline CDR1 is LGHDT and CDR2 YNNKEL (reference sequence). CDR3: CASSQEQRNTEAFF. The CDR3 coding sequence is TGTGCCAGCAGCCAAGAACAGAGGAACACTGAAGCTTTCTTT.

This clonotype came up a few times. V gene TRBV29-1 combines with J gene TRBJ2-1, with a weak D call TRBD1 (6 bases). There are 11 residues in the CDR3. Germline values: CDR1 SQVTM, CDR2 ANQGSEA. CDR3 region: CVWGTRNEQFF. The CDR3 coding sequence is TGCGTCTGGGGGACACGAAATGAGCAGTTCTTC.

This clonotype was counted between two and nine times. The genes are TRBV7-9 and TRBJ2-3; TRBD2 agrees at 8 bases. The germline CDR1 and CDR2 sequences are SEHNR and FQNEAQ (reference sequence). CDR3 length equals 15 residues. Trimming removed 5 bases from V and 0 bases from J; junction bases left unmatched: 4. The CDR3 DNA sequence: TGTGCCAGCAGCCCTAGCGGGTATAGCACAGATACGCAGTATTTT. It is translated as CASSPSGYSTDTQYF. Looking up the rest from reference TRBV7-9 and TRBJ2-3 gives the full variable domain: DTGVSQNPRHKITKRGQNVTFRCDPISEHNRLYWYRQTLGQGPEFLTYFQNEAQLEKSRLLSDRFSAERPKGSFSTLEIQRTEQGDSAMYLCASSPSGYSTDTQYFGPGTRLTVL.